The sequence of this T cell receptor (beta chain) was determined in a study of beta chain features in type 1 diabetes. Study-level information: Sorted cell examination encompassed roughly 98,000,000 cells across all samples.

This clone showed up just a few times. Antigen specificity is unknown. All of the isolated RNA was reverse transcribed, so expressed TCRB transcripts were sequenced. Method: immunoSEQ multiplex PCR; TCRdb's copy keeps in-frame clones and lacks some. This sample yields almost 250,000 clones, of which approximately 14% are seen a single time; 0.026% belongs to the top ten. Staining for CD45RO/CCR7/CD25/CD127/CD95/CD27 allowed sorting of CD4+ naive, central memory, regulatory and stem cell-like memory cells. Overall study results and limits: VDJ junctions sequenced from type 1 diabetes patients showed fewer insertions and more deletions.

This clonotype was obtained from a middle-aged woman in good health. The sample consisted of naive CD4+ T cells from blood.

The CDR3 loop reads CSVLPTNEKLFF. The CDR3 region has the DNA TGCAGCGTACTGCCAACTAATGAAAAACTGTTTTTT. The chain couples TRBV29-1 to TRBJ1-4; no clear D. V lost 6 bases, J lost 0 bases, and 5 bases lay in between. This CDR3 spans 12 amino acids. The germline CDR1 and CDR2 sequences are SQVTM and ANQGSEA.